The 26 T cell receptor beta chains below all came from one sample that was sequenced in a study of T cell responses to AZD1222 COVID-19 vaccine. The repertoire was sequenced with immunoSEQ multiplex PCR; TCRdb's copy has only in-frame clones and lacks some. The top ten clones hold over 7.5% of a sample with around 140,000 clones, 85% to 95% of them seen once. The material sequenced was peripheral blood, taken on day 0 of AZD1222 vaccination. Receptor source: an adult in good health.

This clone was counted a single time. Additional DNA sequences in this sample encode the identical CDR3. This chain uses TRBV19 with TRBJ1-1; possibly TRBD1 for D (6 bases). Per the germline V gene, CDR1 is LNHDA and CDR2 is SQIVND (reference sequence). V was cut by 3 bases and J by 3 bases, with 8 bases left in between. The CDR3 spans 13 residues. The CDR3 DNA reads TGTGCCAGTAGTATCCACAGGGACACTGAAGCTTTCTTT. It specifies CASSIHRDTEAFF.

The V and J genes are TRBV14 and TRBJ1-2; no clear D gene. This CDR3 spans 16 amino acids. Trimming removed 1 base from V and 0 bases from J, with 12 bases in between. The germline CDR1 and CDR2 sequences are SGHDN and FVKESK. The CDR3 coding sequence is TGTGCCAGCAGCCAAGGGATTTTCACGACTAACTATGGCTACACCTTC. Amino acid sequence: CASSQGIFTTNYGYTF.

The chain combines TRBV30 with TRBJ1-1; tentative D call: TRBD1 (5 bases). Germline V CDR1 and CDR2: GTSNPN, SVGIG (reference sequence). CDR3 length equals 14 residues. V was trimmed by 3 bases and J by 4 bases, leaving 15 bases between them. The CDR3 reads CAWSPQARVTEAFF. The CDR3 nucleotides are TGTGCCTGGAGCCCCCAAGCCAGGGTCACTGAAGCTTTCTTT.

The V gene is TRBV12-3 or TRBV12-4, the J gene TRBJ2-1, with D tentatively TRBD1 (6 bases). Trimming left V 2 bases short and J 9 bases short, with 11 bases between. The CDR3 is made up of 13 amino acids. DNA of the CDR3: TGTGCCAGCAGTTTACTCCAGGGGAGTGAGCAGTTCTTC. It codes for CASSLLQGSEQFF.

V is TRBV19 and J is TRBJ1-1, with D unresolved. This CDR3 is 14 amino acids long. CDR1 is LNHDA and CDR2 is SQIVND in the germline V gene (reference sequence). The V gene lost 6 bases and the J gene lost 1 base, with 12 bases spanning the gap. The CDR3 is CASRAGPPNTEAFF. The DNA of the CDR3 is TGTGCCAGTAGGGCGGGCCCTCCGAACACTGAAGCTTTCTTT.

The rearrangement links TRBV5-1 to TRBJ1-6; D might be TRBD1 (6 bases). Trimming took 2 bases from V and 10 from J, leaving 13 bases between them. From germline, CDR1 is SGHRS and CDR2 YFSETQ. The CDR3 runs to 14 residues. Written as DNA, the CDR3 is TGCGCCAGCAGCTTAGGGGGAGAGTGGTCACCCCTCCACTTT. Its protein is CASSLGGEWSPLHF.

The rearrangement uses TRBV5-1 and TRBJ2-2; tentative D call: TRBD2 (6 bases). Germline V gene sequence: CDR1 SGHRS, CDR2 YFSETQ. Trimming left V 1 base short and J 6 bases short, with 7 bases between. The CDR3 sequence is 13 residues long. The CDR3 DNA reads TGCGCCAGCAGCTTGTGGGGGGCCGGGGAGCTGTTTTTT. Protein sequence: CASSLWGAGELFF.

The chain has TRBV12-3 or TRBV12-4 and TRBJ1-2; 9 nucleotides match TRBD1. With V trimmed by 6 bases and J by 4 bases, 3 bases remained unmatched. There are 13 residues in the CDR3. CDR3 nucleotide sequence: TGTGCCAGCAGCACGGACAGGGGCTATGGCTACACCTTC. Its translation is CASSTDRGYGYTF.

This chain uses TRBV3-1 (or the pseudogene TRBV3-2) with TRBJ2-1; perhaps TRBD1 as D (6 bases). CDR3 length: 17 amino acids. The germline CDR1 and CDR2 sequences are LGHDT and YNNKEL (reference sequence). Trimming removed 0 bases from V and 4 bases from J, with 16 bases in between. The CDR3 nucleotides read TGTGCCAGCAGCCAAGAACAGCGACAGGACCATTACAATGAGCAGTTCTTC. This codes for CASSQEQRQDHYNEQFF.

The rearrangement joins TRBV5-5 to TRBJ1-4; D is unclear. Germline V gene lookup returns CDR1 SGHKS and CDR2 YYEKEE (reference sequence). V shed 1 base and J shed 8 bases, with 12 bases lying between them. There are 14 residues in the CDR3. Here the CDR3 reads CASSLWPPGEKLFF. DNA of the CDR3: TGTGCCAGCAGCTTGTGGCCTCCTGGGGAAAAACTGTTTTTT.

The chain joins TRBV27 to TRBJ2-2, with D possibly being TRBD1 or TRBD2 (5 bases each). V was cut by 2 bases and J by 0 bases, with 13 bases left in between. The CDR3 extends over 17 amino acids. Germline CDR1 MNHEY, CDR2 SMNVEV (reference sequence). CDR3 in amino acids: CASSLSSRGANTGELFF. DNA of the CDR3: TGTGCCAGCAGTTTAAGTTCGAGGGGTGCGAACACCGGGGAGCTGTTTTTT.

The rearrangement uses TRBV12-3 or TRBV12-4 and TRBJ2-7; D unresolved. The CDR3 is made up of 12 amino acids. V was clipped by 5 bases and J by 2 bases, with 7 bases between them. The CDR3 DNA sequence: TGTGCCAGCAGTCCCCCAGCCTACGAGCAGTACTTC. This encodes CASSPPAYEQYF.

This rearrangement joins TRBV13 to TRBJ2-1, with TRBD1 matching 11 bases. Unmatched junction bases numbered 5, after V lost 5 bases and J lost 8 bases. Germline lookup yields CDR1 PRHDT and CDR2 FYEKMQ (reference sequence). CDR3 length: 14 amino acids. Here the CDR3 DNA reads TGTGCCAGCAGCAGGACAGGGGGCTTGGATGAGCAGTTCTTC. Its protein product is CASSRTGGLDEQFF.

The V gene is TRBV6-5, the J gene TRBJ2-1, with 9 bases fitting TRBD2. J gave up 3 bases and V 10 bases, and 4 bases lay outside the gene matches. From germline, CDR1 is MNHEY and CDR2 SVGAGI. The CDR3 covers 13 residues. The CDR3 sequence: CATQRGDYNEQFF. Written as DNA, the CDR3 is TGTGCCACCCAGCGGGGGGACTACAATGAGCAGTTCTTC.

The chain uses TRBV12-3 or TRBV12-4 and TRBJ2-3; 7 positions match TRBD1. V lost 11 bases and J lost 6; bases outside the gene matches: 5. The CDR3 runs 11 residues. In nucleotides, the CDR3 is TGTGCCGGTAGGGGGCCGGATACGCAGTATTTT. The encoded protein is CAGRGPDTQYF.

The chain carries TRBV5-1 and TRBJ1-3; the D is unclear. The CDR3 has 13 amino acids. CDR1 and CDR2 from the germline V gene are SGHRS and YFSETQ. V was clipped by 0 bases and J by 2 bases, with 3 bases between them. CDR3 loop: CASSLAAGNTIYF. CDR3 nucleotides: TGCGCCAGCAGCTTGGCGGCTGGAAACACCATATATTTT.

CDR3 sequence reads: CASTVTGGADYGYTF. In nucleotides, the CDR3 is TGTGCCAGCACCGTGACAGGGGGCGCTGACTATGGCTACACCTTC. This chain connects TRBV2 to TRBJ1-2, with 10 bases fitting TRBD1. The V segment lost 7 bases and the J segment 3 bases; nucleotides outside the gene matches: 8. The CDR3 has 15 residues. Germline V gene data show CDR1 as SNHLY and CDR2 as FYNNEI.

The genes are TRBV7-9 and TRBJ2-1; 15 nucleotides agree with TRBD2. CDR1 and CDR2 from the germline V gene are SEHNR and FQNEAQ (reference sequence). Trimming at V came to 0 bases and at J to 7 bases, leaving 10 bases not matched to a gene. The CDR3 spans 19 residues. Here the CDR3 reads CASSLAPGLAGGSGNEQFF. The CDR3, as DNA: TGTGCCAGCAGCTTAGCCCCAGGACTAGCGGGGGGGTCGGGTAATGAGCAGTTCTTC.

CDR3 bases: TGTGCCAGCAGCCAAGAAGTGGGCCACAATGAGCAGTTCTTC. Translation gives CASSQEVGHNEQFF. The chain employs TRBV3-1 (or the pseudogene TRBV3-2) and TRBJ2-1; D is undetermined. Germline V gene data show CDR1 as LGHDT and CDR2 as YNNKEL (reference sequence). The V end lost 0 bases, the J end lost 5 bases, and 8 bases lay between the germline ends. The CDR3 loop spans 14 amino acids.

This clone was detected only once. The chain employs TRBV3-1 (or the pseudogene TRBV3-2) and TRBJ2-2; 7 bases map to TRBD1. Losses at the gene ends were 3 bases for V and 6 bases for J; bases not matched to a gene: 10. Germline-derived CDR1 and CDR2 are LGHDT and YNNKEL (reference sequence). The CDR3 consists of 16 residues. The CDR3 DNA sequence: TGTGCCAGCAGCCAGAAGAAGACAGGGTGGTCCGGGGAGCTGTTTTTT. Amino acids: CASSQKKTGWSGELFF.

This chain connects TRBV2 to TRBJ1-3; unclear D gene. Germline-derived CDR1 and CDR2 are SNHLY and FYNNEI. This CDR3 is built from 11 residues. V was clipped by 3 bases and J by 6 bases, with 3 bases between them. As DNA, the CDR3 is TGTGCCAGCAGTGAGGTAAACACCATATATTTT. It codes for CASSEVNTIYF.

The CDR3 loop is CASSQGYRMNTEAFF. DNA for the CDR3: TGTGCCAGCAGCCAAGGATACAGAATGAACACTGAAGCTTTCTTT. The chain has TRBV3-1 (or the pseudogene TRBV3-2) and TRBJ1-1; D gene uncertain. The CDR3 runs 15 residues. Per the germline V gene, CDR1 is LGHDT and CDR2 is YNNKEL (reference sequence). V lost 1 base and J lost 0, with 9 bases in between.

The chain uses TRBV7-3 and TRBJ1-1; weak D call: TRBD1 (5 bases). The CDR3 is made up of 14 amino acids. V was shortened by 5 bases and J by 3 bases, with 13 bases between the two germline ends. The germline V gene has CDR1 SGHTA and CDR2 FQGTGA. In nucleotides, the CDR3 is TGTGCCAGCAGCATCGGGGACGGATACACTGAAGCTTTCTTT. It encodes CASSIGDGYTEAFF.

V usage is TRBV7-8 and J usage is TRBJ1-2; a possible D gene is TRBD1 (5 bases). Deletions cut 1 base from V and 1 base from J, with 10 bases between. Germline values: CDR1 SGHVS, CDR2 FQNEAQ. The length of the CDR3 is 15 residues. CDR3 DNA: TGTGCCAGCAGCTTAGAGGGGCTCGTTAACTATGGCTACACCTTC. Translation: CASSLEGLVNYGYTF.

The chain links TRBV9 to TRBJ2-6; D remains unclear. Germline CDR1 is SGDLS and CDR2 is YYNGEE. CDR3 length equals 15 residues. V gave up 0 bases and J gave up 0 bases, with 4 bases separating them. CDR3 in amino acids: CASSVGFSGANVLTF. The CDR3 DNA follows: TGTGCCAGCAGCGTAGGGTTCTCTGGGGCCAACGTCCTGACTTTC.

This clone was seen just once. V usage is TRBV28 and J usage is TRBJ2-7; 9 bases map to TRBD1. The germline V gene has CDR1 MDHEN and CDR2 SYDVKM. The CDR3 runs to 15 residues. Trimming removed 5 bases from V and 7 bases from J; junction bases left unmatched: 12. CDR3 sequence (DNA): TGTGCCAGCAGTCCCTCGGGGACAGGGAGGAGTGAGCAGTACTTC. Encoded protein: CASSPSGTGRSEQYF.